Each of the 29 T cell receptor beta chains below was sequenced from the same sample in a study of naive and memory T cell subsets. Two oligonucleotides, mixed equimolar, formed the beta constant-region primer covering TRBC1 and TRBC2. Nested alpha and beta constant-region primers with the SP2 primer drove four PCR rounds on ligated cDNA. TCRdb itself ran the UMI-ligation and nested PCR reads through MiXCR, one entry per CDR3 protein. The data contain 130,000 or so distinct CDR3 sequences, 36% of them singletons. Sequencing was carried out using central memory CD4+ T cells from blood. The receptors were sampled from a human donor in good health.

The rearrangement links TRBV20-1 to TRBJ1-6; D is possibly TRBD1 (5 bases). The CDR3 covers 16 residues. The V and J ends lost 2 bases and 6 bases respectively, with 17 bases between them. Germline loops: CDR1 DFQATT, CDR2 SNEGSKA (reference sequence). CDR3 amino acids: CSARFRVGSRNSPLHF. The CDR3 DNA reads TGCAGTGCTAGATTCAGGGTTGGCAGTCGTAATTCACCCCTCCACTTT.

This chain links TRBV9 with TRBJ2-2; perhaps TRBD1 as D (7 bases). CDR1 and CDR2 (germline): SGDLS, YYNGEE. The germline V and J ends were trimmed by 4 bases and 3 bases, with 13 bases remaining between them. The length of the CDR3 is 15 residues. The CDR3 coding sequence is TGTGCCAGCAGCCGGGGGACAGTTGACACCGGGGAGCTGTTTTTT. This encodes CASSRGTVDTGELFF.

The rearrangement links TRBV7-2 to TRBJ2-3; TRBD2 matches at 7 bases. Trimming removed 0 bases from V and 4 bases from J; junction bases left unmatched: 4. Germline CDR1 and CDR2: SGHTA and FQGNSA. This CDR3 is 15 amino acids long. The DNA of the CDR3 is TGTGCCAGCAGCTTAGCCGGACTAGTCGCAGATACGCAGTATTTT. Encoded protein: CASSLAGLVADTQYF.

The chain is built from TRBV28 and TRBJ2-1, with 10 bases aligning to TRBD2. V dropped 6 bases and J dropped 2; count of bases not matched to a gene: 4. This CDR3 contains 15 residues. CDR1 MDHEN and CDR2 SYDVKM come from the germline V gene. The CDR3 region is CASSKSGRAYNEQFF. Written as DNA, the CDR3 is TGTGCCAGCAGCAAGAGCGGGAGGGCCTACAATGAGCAGTTCTTC.

The rearrangement uses TRBV5-6 and TRBJ2-5; 9 bases are shared with TRBD1. Germline CDR1 is SGHDT and CDR2 is YYEEEE. This CDR3 comprises 13 residues. V dropped 3 bases and J dropped 5; count of bases not matched to a gene: 2. CDR3 protein: CASSWDREETQYF. In DNA, the CDR3 is TGTGCCAGCAGCTGGGACAGGGAGGAGACCCAGTACTTC.

This clonotype was seen only once. The chain recombines TRBV7-2 with TRBJ2-3; no clear D. V was pared by 2 bases and J by 5 bases, with 14 bases between. This CDR3 comprises 15 residues. Germline values: CDR1 SGHTA, CDR2 FQGNSA. The CDR3 DNA is TGTGCCAGCAGCTTAAAGACCCAAGAAGGAGATACGCAGTATTTT. Protein product: CASSLKTQEGDTQYF.

CDR3 DNA: TGCAGCGTTTCACAGGGTCCCGGTGAGCAGTACTTC. Its translation: CSVSQGPGEQYF. V gene TRBV29-1 combines with J gene TRBJ2-7; tentative D call: TRBD1 (6 bases). This CDR3 contains 12 residues. Looked up from germline, CDR1 is SQVTM and CDR2 is ANQGSEA. V was trimmed by 5 bases and J by 7 bases, leaving 15 bases between them.

This clonotype has more than one count but fewer than ten. The chain carries TRBV12-3 or TRBV12-4 and TRBJ2-3; D remains ambiguous. V lost 6 bases to trimming and J lost 7 bases, with 8 bases between them. This CDR3 has 11 residues. The CDR3 nucleotides read TGTGCCAGCAGCCCATTGAATACGCAGTATTTT. Protein sequence: CASSPLNTQYF.

In this sample, this clonotype turned up a few times. The chain couples TRBV2 to TRBJ1-1; possibly TRBD1 for D (5 bases). The CDR3 consists of 14 residues. Trimming took 3 bases from V and 1 from J, leaving 9 bases between them. The germline V gene encodes CDR1 SNHLY and CDR2 FYNNEI. The CDR3 nucleotides read TGTGCCAGCAGTGATTATACAGGGAACACTGAAGCTTTCTTT. Residues: CASSDYTGNTEAFF.

This chain joins TRBV20-1 and TRBJ2-3; D may correspond to TRBD1 or TRBD2 (6 bases each). Trimming cost V 4 bases and J 4 bases, with 18 bases left between them. The CDR3 length is 15 residues. Germline CDR1 DFQATT, CDR2 SNEGSKA (reference sequence). Here the CDR3 reads CSANAGHWGSDTQYF. The CDR3 coding sequence is TGCAGTGCTAATGCGGGACACTGGGGGTCAGATACGCAGTATTTT.

The chain uses TRBV14 and TRBJ2-7; a possible D gene is TRBD1 (6 bases). Trimming removed 1 base at V and 9 bases at J, with 10 bases between. Germline V gives CDR1 SGHDN, CDR2 FVKESK. This CDR3 is 12 amino acids long. For the CDR3, the DNA is TGTGCCAGCAGCCAAGCCGTGACAGGGCAGTACTTC. This translates into CASSQAVTGQYF.

The J gene is TRBJ2-7, the V gene TRBV9, with no clear D. This CDR3 is built from 14 residues. V was clipped by 0 bases and J by 0 bases, with 7 bases between them. Germline V gives CDR1 SGDLS, CDR2 YYNGEE. The CDR3 is CASSVEGSSYEQYF. In DNA, the CDR3 is TGTGCCAGCAGCGTAGAGGGCAGCTCCTACGAGCAGTACTTC.

This clonotype turned up a few times. The V gene is TRBV29-1, the J gene TRBJ2-1, with D hard to call. The CDR3 has 11 amino acids. V dropped 1 base and J dropped 4 bases, with 2 bases sitting between them. Germline V gene data show CDR1 as SQVTM and CDR2 as ANQGSEA. CDR3 protein: CSVEVYNEQFF. Here the CDR3 DNA reads TGCAGCGTTGAAGTGTACAATGAGCAGTTCTTC.

The genes are TRBV3-1 and TRBJ1-4; TRBD1 is a possible D gene (6 bases). CDR3 length: 14 amino acids. CDR1 is LGHDT and CDR2 is YNNKEL in the germline V gene (reference sequence). The ends were cut back, 2 bases at V and 8 bases at J, with 12 bases in the middle. CDR3 region: CASSQRGSGEKLFF. CDR3 DNA sequence: TGTGCCAGCAGCCAAAGGGGGTCTGGAGAAAAACTGTTTTTT.

The rearrangement links TRBV2 to TRBJ2-5; 14 bases align to TRBD2. The CDR3 runs 15 residues. V lost 6 bases, J lost 5 bases, and 5 bases stayed unmatched. CDR1 is SNHLY, CDR2 FYNNEI, per germline. Written as DNA, the CDR3 is TGTGCCAGCAGGCCCGGGACTAGCGGGAGTGAGACCCAGTACTTC. Translating it yields CASRPGTSGSETQYF.

V is TRBV24-1 and J is TRBJ2-1, with a tentative D call TRBD2 (5 bases). Trimming removed 4 bases at V and 6 bases at J, with 15 bases between. Germline CDR1 is KGHDR and CDR2 is SFDVKD. This CDR3 comprises 15 residues. CDR3 nucleotide sequence: TGTGCCACCAGTGACGCCAGAAGCGGCGGCAATGAGCAGTTCTTC. Protein sequence: CATSDARSGGNEQFF.

This chain connects TRBV6-5 to TRBJ2-7; D gene ambiguous. V was pared by 8 bases and J by 3 bases, with 8 bases between. The germline gives CDR1 MNHEY, CDR2 SVGAGI. CDR3 length equals 11 residues. CDR3 in DNA: TGTGCCAGCTCAGACAACTACGAGCAGTACTTC. This codes for CASSDNYEQYF.

V gene TRBV12-3 or TRBV12-4 combines with J gene TRBJ2-5, with 9 bases identical to TRBD1. This CDR3 contains 13 residues. Trimming at V came to 8 bases and at J to 2 bases, leaving 3 bases not matched to a gene. The CDR3 loop is CASYGQGQETQYF. In nucleotides, the CDR3 is TGTGCCAGCTACGGACAGGGGCAAGAGACCCAGTACTTC.

The chain employs TRBV9 and TRBJ2-2; D gene uncertain. There are 13 residues in the CDR3. V lost 6 bases, J lost 4 bases, and 10 bases lay in between. In germline, CDR1 is SGDLS, CDR2 YYNGEE. CDR3 protein: CASTTKATGELFF. CDR3 sequence (DNA): TGTGCCAGCACTACAAAGGCCACCGGGGAGCTGTTTTTT.

In its sample, this clonotype was seen a few times. V usage is TRBV7-2 and J usage is TRBJ1-1; D is uncertain. Germline CDR1 is SGHTA and CDR2 is FQGNSA. CDR3 length: 14 residues. Between the trimmed V and J ends, which lost 3 bases and 2 bases, there was a span of 10 bases. The CDR3 DNA reads as TGTGCCAGCAGCTTTGGTCGGGGTAACACTGAAGCTTTCTTT. Translating gives CASSFGRGNTEAFF. The variable domain in full, completed from reference TRBV7-2 and TRBJ1-1, reads GAGVSQSPSNKVTEKGKDVELRCDPISGHTALYWYRQSLGQGLEFLIYFQGNSAPDKSGLPSDRFSAERTGGSVSTLTIQRTQQEDSAVYLCASSFGRGNTEAFFGQGTRLTVV.

The genes are TRBV20-1 and TRBJ2-7, with D possibly TRBD1 on 6 matching bases. The V gene lost 0 bases and the J gene lost 1 base, with 13 bases spanning the gap. Germline V gives CDR1 DFQATT, CDR2 SNEGSKA (reference sequence). CDR3 length: 15 residues. The CDR3 here is CSARDRGTPSYEQYF. CDR3 sequence (DNA): TGCAGTGCTAGAGATCGTGGGACACCTTCCTACGAGCAGTACTTC.

The V call is TRBV7-6, the J call TRBJ2-2, with TRBD1 identical over 8 bases. Looked up from germline, CDR1 is SGHVS and CDR2 is FNYEAQ. V was clipped by 5 bases and J by 6 bases; unmatched bases: 11. This CDR3 contains 16 residues. The CDR3 region is CASSPKLGQGAGELFF. The CDR3 DNA reads as TGTGCCAGCAGCCCAAAACTCGGACAGGGTGCCGGGGAGCTGTTTTTT. Based on the CDR3 plus reference TRBV7-6 and TRBJ2-2, the full variable domain is GAGVSQSPRYKVTKRGQDVALRCDPISGHVSLYWYRQALGQGPEFLTYFNYEAQQDKSGLPNDRFSAERPEGSISTLTIQRTEQRDSAMYRCASSPKLGQGAGELFFGEGSRLTVL.

This clonotype was counted only a few times. This chain connects TRBV30 to TRBJ2-1; D uncertain. V was pared by 7 bases and J by 1 base, with 11 bases between. Germline CDR1 reads GTSNPN; CDR2 reads SVGIG (reference sequence). This CDR3 has 13 residues. CDR3: CASIPPSYNEQFF. Here the CDR3 DNA reads TGTGCCTCCATTCCTCCTTCCTACAATGAGCAGTTCTTC.

This clonotype occurred a few times. This chain joins TRBV7-2 and TRBJ2-1; 11 nucleotides match TRBD2. Germline CDR1 is SGHTA and CDR2 is FQGNSA. The CDR3 is 15 residues long. V gave up 4 bases and J gave up 9 bases; unmatched junction bases: 8. CDR3: CASSSTSGAFSEQFF. In DNA, the CDR3 is TGTGCCAGCAGCTCGACTAGCGGGGCATTCAGTGAGCAGTTCTTC. Drawing the rest from reference TRBV7-2 and TRBJ2-1, the complete variable domain is GAGVSQSPSNKVTEKGKDVELRCDPISGHTALYWYRQSLGQGLEFLIYFQGNSAPDKSGLPSDRFSAERTGGSVSTLTIQRTQQEDSAVYLCASSSTSGAFSEQFFGPGTRLTVL.

CDR3 sequence (DNA): TGTGCCAGCAGCACACGACTAGCGGGAGCGTACGAGCAGTACTTC. Its translation: CASSTRLAGAYEQYF. The chain is built from TRBV13 and TRBJ2-7; 12 bases line up with TRBD2. This CDR3 is built from 15 residues. Germline V lookup: CDR1 PRHDT, CDR2 FYEKMQ (reference sequence). With 5 bases clipped from V and 4 bases from J, the junction kept 6 bases outside the gene matches.

This clonotype came up a few times. The chain links TRBV6-6 to TRBJ2-1, with 7 positions matching TRBD1. The CDR3 covers 14 residues. The germline V gene encodes CDR1 MNHNY and CDR2 SVGAGI (reference sequence). V was pared by 5 bases and J by 7 bases, with 8 bases of the junction left unmatched. Here the CDR3 reads CASSPQQGMNEQFF. CDR3 in DNA: TGTGCCAGCAGTCCTCAACAGGGGATGAATGAGCAGTTCTTC.

This rearrangement joins TRBV10-2 to TRBJ1-2; D possibly corresponds to TRBD1 (6 bases). The V gene's germline CDR1 is WSHSY and CDR2 SAAADI. The CDR3 consists of 15 residues. Trimming removed 2 bases from V and 2 bases from J, with 12 bases in between. The CDR3 DNA reads as TGCGCCAGCAGTGAGAGGGCAGGGGCAAACTATGGCTACACCTTC. Its protein is CASSERAGANYGYTF.

This rearrangement joins TRBV12-3 or TRBV12-4 to TRBJ1-5; 7 nucleotides align to TRBD1. V was pared by 5 bases and J by 6 bases, with 10 bases of the junction left unmatched. This CDR3 is built from 15 residues. Written as DNA, the CDR3 is TGTGCCAGCAGTGCCCAGACAGGGCCGGGTCAGCCCCAGCATTTT. Protein product: CASSAQTGPGQPQHF.

This clonotype was observed a handful of times. The chain is built from TRBV6-6 and TRBJ2-1; 12 bases are a match to TRBD2. V lost 10 bases to trimming and J lost 7 bases; unmatched junction nucleotides: 5. The CDR3 is 13 residues long. Germline V gene data show CDR1 as MNHNY and CDR2 as SVGAGI (reference sequence). For the CDR3, the DNA is TGTGCCACCCTAGCGGGAGGGAATAATGAGCAGTTCTTC. Amino acid sequence: CATLAGGNNEQFF.